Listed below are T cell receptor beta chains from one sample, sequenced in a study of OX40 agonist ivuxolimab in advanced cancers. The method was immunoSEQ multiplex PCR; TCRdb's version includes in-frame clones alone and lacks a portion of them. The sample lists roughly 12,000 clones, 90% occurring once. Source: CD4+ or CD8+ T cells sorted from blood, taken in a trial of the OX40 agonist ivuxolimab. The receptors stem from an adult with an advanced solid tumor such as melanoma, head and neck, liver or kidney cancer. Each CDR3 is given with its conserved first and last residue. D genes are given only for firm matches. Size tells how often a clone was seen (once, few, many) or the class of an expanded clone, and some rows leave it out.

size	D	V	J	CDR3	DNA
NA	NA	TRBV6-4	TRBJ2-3	CASSEKAGGSDTQYF	TGTGCCAGCAGTGAAAAAGCGGGTGGCTCAGATACGCAGTATTTT
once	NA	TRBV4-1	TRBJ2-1	CASSQDRVHEQFF	TGCGCCAGCAGCCAAGATCGAGTCCATGAGCAGTTCTTC
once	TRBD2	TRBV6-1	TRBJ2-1	CASSGKAGGPDEQFF	TGTGCCAGCAGTGGGAAAGCGGGGGGGCCCGATGAGCAGTTCTTC
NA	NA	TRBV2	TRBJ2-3	CASSEAWTSSSTDTQYF	TGTGCCAGCAGTGAAGCTTGGACAAGCTCTAGCACAGATACGCAGTATTTT
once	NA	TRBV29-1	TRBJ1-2	CSVVDSNYGYTF	TGCAGCGTCGTGGACAGTAACTATGGCTACACCTTC
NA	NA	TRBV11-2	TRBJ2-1	CASSPGSYNEQFF	TGTGCCAGCAGCCCTGGTAGCTACAATGAGCAGTTCTTC
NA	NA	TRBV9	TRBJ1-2	CASSVLYGYTF	TGTGCCAGCAGTGTCCTCTATGGCTACACCTTC
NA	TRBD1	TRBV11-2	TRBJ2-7	CASNPKARTGREQYF	TGTGCCAGCAACCCCAAAGCCCGGACAGGGCGCGAGCAGTACTTC
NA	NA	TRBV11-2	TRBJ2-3	CASSFRDTQYF	TGTGCCAGCAGCTTTCGAGATACGCAGTATTTT
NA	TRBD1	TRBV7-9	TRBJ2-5	CASSWGQGASETQYF	TGTGCCAGCAGCTGGGGACAGGGGGCATCGGAGACCCAGTACTTC
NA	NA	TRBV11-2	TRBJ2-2	CASSRGHYTGELFF	TGTGCCAGCAGCCGTGGACATTACACCGGGGAGCTGTTTTTT
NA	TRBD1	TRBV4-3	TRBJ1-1	CASRQGGTGNTEAFF	TGCGCCAGCAGACAGGGGGGGACAGGGAACACTGAAGCTTTCTTT
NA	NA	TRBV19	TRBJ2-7	CASSIPGVGEYEQYF	TGTGCCAGTAGTATCCCGGGTGTAGGGGAGTACGAGCAGTACTTC
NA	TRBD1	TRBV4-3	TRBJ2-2	CASSHDRGDTGELFF	TGCGCCAGCAGCCATGACAGGGGAGACACCGGGGAGCTGTTTTTT
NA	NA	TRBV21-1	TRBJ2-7	CASSKGETSAYEQYF	TGTGCCAGCAGCAAAGGGGAGACTAGCGCCTACGAGCAGTACTTC
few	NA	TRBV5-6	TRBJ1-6	CASSLTGLYLIEGSPLHF	TGTGCCAGCAGCTTAACAGGGCTCTATCTCATAGAGGGGTCACCCCTCCACTTT
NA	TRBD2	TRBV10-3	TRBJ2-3	CAISGNSGSPDTQYF	TGTGCCATCAGTGGAAATAGCGGGAGCCCAGATACGCAGTATTTT
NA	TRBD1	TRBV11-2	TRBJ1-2	CASSSTGGANGYTF	TGTGCCAGCAGCTCTACAGGGGGCGCGAATGGCTACACCTTC
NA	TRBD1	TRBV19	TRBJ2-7	CASSRSGTGGNEQYF	TGTGCCAGTAGTAGGTCCGGGACAGGCGGGAACGAGCAGTACTTC
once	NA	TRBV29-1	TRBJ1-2	CSVDVLSNYGYTF	TGCAGCGTTGATGTCCTCTCCAACTATGGCTACACCTTC
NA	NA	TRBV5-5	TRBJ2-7	CASSLAGSNYEQYF	TGTGCCAGCAGCTTGGCAGGGTCCAACTACGAGCAGTACTTC
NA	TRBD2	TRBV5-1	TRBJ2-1	CASSPLSGGVYNEQFF	TGCGCCAGCAGCCCACTAAGCGGGGGGGTCTACAATGAGCAGTTCTTC
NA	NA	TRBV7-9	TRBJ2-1	CASSRLFHEQFF	TGTGCCAGCTCCAGACTATTCCATGAGCAGTTCTTC
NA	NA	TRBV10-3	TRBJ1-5	CAISVGGRIGNQPQHF	TGTGCCATCAGTGTGGGGGGGCGTATAGGCAATCAGCCCCAGCATTTT
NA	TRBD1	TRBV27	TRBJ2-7	CASSPWTGAYEQYF	TGTGCCAGCAGCCCATGGACAGGGGCCTACGAGCAGTACTTC
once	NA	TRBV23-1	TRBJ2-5	CASSPGTYQETQYF	TGCGCCAGCAGCCCCGGGACGTACCAAGAGACCCAGTACTTC
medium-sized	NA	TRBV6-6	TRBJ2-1	CASSPQRELYNEQFF	TGTGCCAGCAGCCCCCAAAGAGAGCTATACAATGAGCAGTTCTTC
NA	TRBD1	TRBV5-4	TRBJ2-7	CASSPGTGDYEQYF	TGTGCCAGCAGCCCCGGGACAGGGGACTACGAGCAGTACTTC
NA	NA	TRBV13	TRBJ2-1	CASSPGGIEQFF	TGTGCCAGCAGCCCAGGAGGGATTGAGCAGTTCTTC
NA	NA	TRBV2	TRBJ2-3	CASSERPTDESTDTQYF	TGTGCCAGCAGTGAAAGGCCTACCGACGAGAGCACAGATACGCAGTATTTT
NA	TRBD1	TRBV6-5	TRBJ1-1	CASSSFARGGEAFF	TGTGCCAGCAGTTCATTCGCCAGGGGGGGTGAAGCTTTCTTT
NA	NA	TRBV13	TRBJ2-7	CASSLESNEQYF	TGTGCCAGCAGCTTAGAATCGAACGAGCAGTACTTC
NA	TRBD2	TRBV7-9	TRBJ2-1	CASSQGTSGGNEQFF	TGTGCCAGCAGCCAAGGGACTAGCGGGGGAAATGAGCAGTTCTTC
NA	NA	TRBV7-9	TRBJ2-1	CASSPEGQREQFF	TGTGCCAGCAGCCCAGAGGGGCAAAGGGAGCAGTTCTTC
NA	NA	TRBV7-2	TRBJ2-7	CASSLAQTSAYEQYF	TGTGCCAGCAGCTTAGCGCAAACGTCAGCCTACGAGCAGTACTTC
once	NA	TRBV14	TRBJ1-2	CASSPLTGNYGYTF	TGTGCCAGCAGCCCCCTGACAGGAAACTATGGCTACACCTTC
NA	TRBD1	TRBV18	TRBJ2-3	CASSPDRGIGTDTQYF	TGTGCCAGCTCACCCGACAGGGGGATAGGCACAGATACGCAGTATTTT
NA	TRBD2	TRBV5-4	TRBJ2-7	CASSPGGGEQYF	TGTGCCAGCAGCCCGGGGGGAGGCGAGCAGTACTTC
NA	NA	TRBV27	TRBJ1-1	CASSPQGLGTEAFF	TGTGCCAGCAGCCCGCAGGGACTTGGCACTGAAGCTTTCTTT
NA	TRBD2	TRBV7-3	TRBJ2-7	CASSLEAGGSYEQYF	TGTGCCAGCAGCCTCGAAGCGGGAGGGTCCTACGAGCAGTACTTC
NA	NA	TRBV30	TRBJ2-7	CACLGPFGQYF	TGTGCCTGTTTGGGACCTTTCGGGCAGTACTTC
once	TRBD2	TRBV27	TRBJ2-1	CASRGGTSVYNEQFF	TGTGCCAGCAGAGGGGGGACTAGCGTCTACAATGAGCAGTTCTTC
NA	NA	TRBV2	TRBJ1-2	CASSEEVDGYTF	TGTGCCAGCAGTGAAGAGGTAGACGGCTACACCTTC
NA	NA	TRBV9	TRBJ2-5	CASSVEGNNEETQYF	TGTGCCAGCAGCGTGGAGGGGAATAATGAAGAGACCCAGTACTTC
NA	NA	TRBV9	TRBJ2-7	CASSVGDAYEQYF	TGTGCCAGCAGCGTCGGGGACGCCTACGAGCAGTACTTC
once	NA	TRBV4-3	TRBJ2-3	CAGSQDSGPGTDTQYF	TGCGCCGGCAGCCAAGATTCGGGGCCAGGCACAGATACGCAGTATTTT
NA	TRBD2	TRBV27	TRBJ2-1	CASSLTLAVDYEQFF	TGTGCCAGCAGTTTAACGCTAGCGGTAGACTATGAGCAGTTCTTC
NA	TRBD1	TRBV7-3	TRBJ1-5	CASSLGTGFRQPQHF	TGTGCCAGCAGCTTAGGGACAGGGTTTCGGCAGCCCCAGCATTTT
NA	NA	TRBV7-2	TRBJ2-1	CASSLVPFDEQFF	TGTGCCAGCAGCTTAGTTCCGTTCGATGAGCAGTTCTTC
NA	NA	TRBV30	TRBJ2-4	CAWSVLGGDIQYF	TGTGCCTGGAGTGTACTCGGTGGGGACATTCAGTACTTC
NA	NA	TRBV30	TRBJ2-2	CAWPPGTGELFF	TGTGCCTGGCCGCCGGGCACCGGGGAGCTGTTTTTT
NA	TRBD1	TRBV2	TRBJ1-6	CASSEARIPHRGNSPLHF	TGTGCCAGCAGTGAAGCGCGAATACCCCACAGGGGGAATTCACCCCTCCACTTT
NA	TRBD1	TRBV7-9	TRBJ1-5	CASSLGDRGLYQPQHF	TGTGCCAGCAGCTTAGGAGACAGGGGGCTTTATCAGCCCCAGCATTTT